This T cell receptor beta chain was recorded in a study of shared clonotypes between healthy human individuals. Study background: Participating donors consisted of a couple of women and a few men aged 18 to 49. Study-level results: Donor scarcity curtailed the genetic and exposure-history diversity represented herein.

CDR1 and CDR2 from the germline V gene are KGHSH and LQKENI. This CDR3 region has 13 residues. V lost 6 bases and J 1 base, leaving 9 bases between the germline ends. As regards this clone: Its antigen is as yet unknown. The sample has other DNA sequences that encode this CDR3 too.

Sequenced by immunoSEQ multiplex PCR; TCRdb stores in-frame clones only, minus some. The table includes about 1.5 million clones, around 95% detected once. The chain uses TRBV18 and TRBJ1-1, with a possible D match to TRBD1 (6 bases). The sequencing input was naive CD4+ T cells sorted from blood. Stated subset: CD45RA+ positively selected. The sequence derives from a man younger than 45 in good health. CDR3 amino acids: CASSSDRNTEAFF. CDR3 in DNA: TGTGCCAGCTCGTCGGACAGGAACACTGAAGCTTTCTTT.